These 12 T cell receptor beta chains came from one sample sequenced in a study of early stage breast cancer tumors. Sequencing used immunoSEQ multiplex PCR; TCRdb keeps in-frame clones, though not all of them. The top ten hold approximately 27% of the sample, which has thousands of clones, 65% to 75% seen once. The specimen sequenced was normal breast tissue next to the tumor. Receptors were obtained from a person aged 55 to 69 with breast cancer.

This chain links TRBV19 with TRBJ1-1; possibly TRBD1 for D (5 bases). The CDR3 consists of 15 residues. Germline V lookup: CDR1 LNHDA, CDR2 SQIVND (reference sequence). Deletions cut 8 bases from V and 1 base from J, with 17 bases between. CDR3 bases: TGTGCCAGTTCCGGGGGGGGGTCCGCGAACACTGAAGCTTTCTTT. Translating it yields CASSGGGSANTEAFF.

The chain employs TRBV4-1 and TRBJ2-3, with a possible D match to TRBD2 (6 bases). The CDR3 is 17 residues long. Trimming took off 0 bases at V and 3 bases at J, with 16 bases between the two ends. Germline-derived CDR1 and CDR2 are MGHRA and YSYEKL. CDR3 sequence reads: CASSQEGSAGWTDTQYF. CDR3 nucleotide sequence: TGCGCCAGCAGCCAAGAAGGCTCGGCGGGATGGACAGATACGCAGTATTTT.

A few counts support this clone. The chain recombines TRBV6-5 with TRBJ1-1; 10 bases are a match to TRBD1. Germline V gives CDR1 MNHEY, CDR2 SVGAGI. This CDR3 has 14 residues. Trimming removed 5 bases from V and 4 bases from J; junction bases left unmatched: 4. CDR3 sequence (DNA): TGTGCCAGCAGTCCGACAGGGGGCGGCACTGAAGCTTTCTTT. It encodes CASSPTGGGTEAFF.

By proportion, this clone is medium-sized (0.01 to 0.1%). At one of its ends the junction is not consistent with the germline gene, which may arise from a read error. The V call is TRBV7-7, the J call TRBJ2-2; no clear D gene. The germline gives CDR1 SSHAT, CDR2 FNYEAQ (reference sequence). CDR3 size: 13 residues. The DNA of the CDR3 is TGTGCTAGCAGCTTAGAGTACACCGGGGAGCTGTTTTTT. It codes for CASSLEYTGELFF.

The gene calls are TRBV7-8 and TRBJ1-2; possibly TRBD1 for D (5 bases). V was clipped by 3 bases and J by 4 bases, with 12 bases between them. The CDR3 extends over 14 amino acids. Germline V gene sequence: CDR1 SGHVS, CDR2 FQNEAQ. This chain's CDR3 is CASSLDIRSYGYTF. In DNA form, the CDR3 reads TGTGCCAGCAGCTTGGACATCCGCAGCTATGGCTACACCTTC.

V is TRBV7-3 and J is TRBJ2-2, with 8 bases identical to TRBD2. V lost 5 bases, J lost 4 bases, and 9 bases stayed unmatched. The CDR3 is made up of 16 amino acids. Germline loops: CDR1 SGHTA, CDR2 FQGTGA. This CDR3 reads CASSPPGGESTGELFF. CDR3 coding DNA: TGTGCCAGCAGCCCCCCGGGGGGGGAGAGCACCGGGGAGCTGTTTTTT.

J is TRBJ2-1 and V is TRBV28; D is perhaps TRBD2 (5 bases). CDR1 and CDR2 from the germline V gene are MDHEN and SYDVKM. The CDR3 loop spans 16 amino acids. Trimming took off 3 bases at V and 7 bases at J, with 19 bases between the two ends. In nucleotides, the CDR3 is TGTGCCAGCAGTTTTTTATGGGCGGGTCAAGAGAATGAGCAGTTCTTC. This translates into CASSFLWAGQENEQFF.

This clone was found a few times. The chain couples TRBV11-3 to TRBJ2-3; D remains ambiguous. The CDR3 spans 12 residues. V lost 3 bases, J lost 7 bases, and 8 bases lay in between. In germline, CDR1 is SGHNT, CDR2 YENEEA. The CDR3 region is CASSFNYNTQYF. As DNA, the CDR3 is TGTGCCAGCAGCTTCAATTATAATACGCAGTATTTT.

V usage is TRBV5-1 and J usage is TRBJ2-7; 8 bases map to TRBD1. Trimming cost V 2 bases and J 0 bases; bases outside gene matches: 4. This CDR3 region has 15 residues. Germline lookup yields CDR1 SGHRS and CDR2 YFSETQ. The CDR3 loop is CASSFLDRVSYEQYF. The CDR3 nucleotides read TGCGCCAGCAGCTTCTTGGACAGGGTCTCCTACGAGCAGTACTTC.

For the CDR3, the DNA is TGTGCCAGTACCCGACAGGGGAACAATCAGCCCCAGCATTTT. It encodes CASTRQGNNQPQHF. The chain is built from TRBV19 and TRBJ1-5, with TRBD1 matching 8 bases. The CDR3 runs to 14 residues. Germline CDR1 LNHDA, CDR2 SQIVND (reference sequence). Trimming removed 7 bases from V and 3 bases from J; junction bases left unmatched: 5.

In nucleotides, the CDR3 is TGTGCCAGCAGCTTCGACAGGGAAGCTTTCTTT. Protein: CASSFDREAFF. The V gene is TRBV7-8, the J gene TRBJ1-1, with D possibly TRBD1 on 6 matching bases. Deletions cut 3 bases from V and 8 bases from J, with 7 bases between. The CDR3 spans 11 residues. Germline CDR1 SGHVS, CDR2 FQNEAQ. The variable domain in full, with the rest retrieved from reference TRBV7-8 and TRBJ1-1, is GAGVSQSPRYKVAKRGQDVALRCDPISGHVSLFWYQQALGQGPEFLTYFQNEAQLDKSGLPSDRFFAERPEGSVSTLKIQRTQQEDSAVYLCASSFDREAFFGQGTRLTVV.

This chain joins TRBV9 and TRBJ2-2; D is perhaps TRBD2 (6 bases). The CDR3 is made up of 15 amino acids. Germline CDR1 SGDLS, CDR2 YYNGEE. Trimming took 0 bases from V and 4 from J, leaving 10 bases between them. This chain's CDR3 is CASSVVKGGTGELFF. The CDR3 DNA follows: TGTGCCAGCAGCGTAGTAAAGGGAGGCACCGGGGAGCTGTTTTTT.